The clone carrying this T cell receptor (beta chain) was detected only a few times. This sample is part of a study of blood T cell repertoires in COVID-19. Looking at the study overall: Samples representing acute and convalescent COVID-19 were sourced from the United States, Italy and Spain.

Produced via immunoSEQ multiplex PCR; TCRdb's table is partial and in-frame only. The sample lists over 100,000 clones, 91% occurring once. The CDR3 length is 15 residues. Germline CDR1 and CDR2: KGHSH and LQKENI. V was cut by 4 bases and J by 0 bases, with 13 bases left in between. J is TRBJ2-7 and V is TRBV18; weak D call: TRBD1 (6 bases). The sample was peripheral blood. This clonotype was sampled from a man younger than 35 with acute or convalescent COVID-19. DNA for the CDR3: TGTGCCAGCTCACAAGGACAGACGTCCTCCTACGAGCAGTACTTC. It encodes CASSQGQTSSYEQYF.